The present entry profiles one TCR beta chain with its context. Antigen unknown. The CDR3 runs 11 residues. Germline V gene data show CDR1 as SQVTM and CDR2 as ANQGSEA. V dropped 4 bases and J dropped 7 bases, with 8 bases sitting between them. This PCR relied on a set of 60 Vbeta primers and 13 Jbeta primers. Generated by immunoSEQ multiplex PCR, the TCRdb table keeps only in-frame clones and is missing some. The sample lists roughly 120,000 clones, about 86% occurring once. The data were obtained in a study of cytomegalovirus exposure and HLA in healthy donors. Study findings and constraints: TCR beta V- and J-gene trimming was later associated with a missense DCLRE1C variant. In the analysis, some V segments, TRBV6-2 and TRBV6-3 included, were excluded as indistinguishable. Across donors, most TCRs were seen rarely, yet some public ones were widespread.

Nominally healthy donors were sampled, though unrecorded immune exposures were likely. Input material: PBMCs. The genes are TRBV29-1 and TRBJ2-1; TRBD1 is a possible D gene (6 bases). The source of this sequence is a woman in her 30s in good health and CMV-seronegative. CDR3 sequence (DNA): TGCAGCGTTGCCAGGGGTAATGAGCAGTTCTTC. It is translated as CSVARGNEQFF.